This T cell receptor beta chain was found in a study of T cell responses to AZD1222 COVID-19 vaccine. Study-level findings and limits: Baseline antibody screening turned up just six or seven seropositive AZD1222 recipients. Reportedly, close to half of spike-specific TCRs are directed against unmutated variant regions.

Details on this clone: The antigen is undetermined.

Some clones are missing from TCRdb's copy, which holds only in-frame ones; the method was immunoSEQ multiplex PCR. The data show 88,000 or so clones, with 85% to 90% seen just once and just under 5% held by the top ten. The CDR3 has 14 residues. Germline V CDR1 and CDR2: SGHRS, YFSETQ. After removal of 0 bases from V and 5 bases from J, the junction contained 3 bases not matched to a gene. The input for sequencing was peripheral blood, taken 28 days after the second AZD1222 dose. The genes are TRBV5-1 and TRBJ2-3; 7 nucleotides line up with TRBD2. This TCR was sampled from an adult who received the AZD1222 COVID-19 vaccine. CDR3 region: CASSLDGGIDTQYF. Written as DNA, the CDR3 is TGCGCCAGCAGCTTGGACGGGGGGATAGATACGCAGTATTTT.